One sample yielded the 23 T cell receptor beta chains listed below, sequenced in a study of blood T cell repertoires in COVID-19. Using immunoSEQ multiplex PCR, the repertoire was profiled, and TCRdb retains in-frame clones only, with some absent. The sample has around 390,000 clones, 87% seen once; the top ten hold roughly 9.4%. Material for sequencing was PBMCs or T cells enriched from blood (not recorded which). Receptor source: a woman in her fifties or sixties who had recovered from COVID-19.

The chain has TRBV28 and TRBJ1-2; TRBD1 agrees at 7 bases. Germline V CDR1 and CDR2: MDHEN, SYDVKM. CDR3 length: 11 amino acids. V trimming: 7 bases; J trimming: 10 bases; junction bases outside the gene matches: 6. CDR3 sequence reads: CASTDRALYTF. The CDR3 DNA reads TGTGCCAGCACCGACAGGGCTCTCTACACCTTC.

This chain connects TRBV19 to TRBJ2-5, with D tentatively TRBD1 (5 bases). V was cut by 7 bases and J by 5 bases, with 20 bases left in between. CDR1 and CDR2 from the germline V gene are LNHDA and SQIVND (reference sequence). The CDR3 length is 15 residues. The CDR3 DNA reads as TGTGCCAGTAAGGAAGGGGCTGGTTTAGTGGAGACCCAGTACTTC. This sequence encodes CASKEGAGLVETQYF.

The sample holds one count of this clone. V usage is TRBV12-3 or TRBV12-4 and J usage is TRBJ2-5, with D possibly matching TRBD2 (5 bases). The CDR3 has 11 residues. Trimming left V 4 bases short and J 7 bases short, with 7 bases between. CDR3 in DNA: TGTGCCAGCAGTTCCGGAGGGACCCAGTACTTC. Protein: CASSSGGTQYF.

This clone has more than one count but fewer than ten. The chain couples TRBV7-8 to TRBJ2-7, with 10 positions matching TRBD1. The CDR3 contains 17 residues. CDR1 is SGHVS and CDR2 is FQNEAQ in the germline V gene. J lost 4 bases, V lost 6 bases, and 15 bases had no gene match. The DNA for the CDR3 is TGTGCCAGCAGTCATTTTTTACCGGGACAGGGGCATTACGAGCAGTACTTC. It codes for CASSHFLPGQGHYEQYF.

The table lists this clone with a count of one. This chain connects TRBV7-6 to TRBJ2-5, with 8 bases matching TRBD1. This CDR3 is 16 amino acids long. Germline-derived CDR1 and CDR2 are SGHVS and FNYEAQ. V lost 5 bases to trimming and J lost 1 base; unmatched junction nucleotides: 9. CDR3 nucleotides: TGTGCCAGCAGCCCTTTGCAGGGGGCCCTCCAAGAGACCCAGTACTTC. Translated: CASSPLQGALQETQYF.

This sequence joins TRBV5-5 and TRBJ1-3; D is possibly TRBD1 (5 bases). Per the germline V gene, CDR1 is SGHKS and CDR2 is YYEKEE (reference sequence). Trimming shortened V by 4 bases and J by 2 bases, and 10 bases separated the two germline ends. The CDR3 covers 14 residues. The CDR3 spells CASSPGGAGNTIYF. In DNA form, the CDR3 reads TGTGCCAGCAGCCCGGGGGGGGCTGGAAACACCATATATTTT.

The chain uses TRBV4-3 and TRBJ1-1, with D unresolved. V lost 0 bases and J lost 7, with 15 bases in between. CDR1 is LGHNA, CDR2 YSLEER, per germline. The CDR3 totals 15 residues. CDR3 bases: TGCGCCAGCAGCCAAGAGGCGGGGAGAGGTGGTGAAGCTTTCTTT. Its protein product is CASSQEAGRGGEAFF.

Points on this clone: Other DNA sequences in this sample translate to the same CDR3. This rearrangement joins TRBV18 to TRBJ1-2; the D gene is possibly TRBD1 (5 bases). The CDR3 is made up of 14 amino acids. Trimming pared 0 bases from V and 1 base from J, leaving 6 bases between. Germline assignment: CDR1 KGHSH and CDR2 LQKENI. CDR3 coding DNA: TGTGCCAGCTCACCACCGGGGCTTAACTATGGCTACACCTTC. This encodes CASSPPGLNYGYTF.

The chain combines TRBV6-1 with TRBJ1-6; unclear D gene. Germline V gene sequence: CDR1 MNHNS, CDR2 SASEGT. V was trimmed by 4 bases and J by 9 bases, leaving 19 bases between them. This CDR3 is built from 16 residues. CDR3 protein: CASSGVGRDVGSPLHF. The DNA of the CDR3 is TGTGCCAGCAGTGGAGTCGGACGGGATGTCGGTTCACCCCTCCACTTT.

This chain uses TRBV27 with TRBJ2-1; 7 bases are a match to TRBD1. With V trimmed by 3 bases and J by 0 bases, 11 bases remained unmatched. This CDR3 spans 18 amino acids. Germline values: CDR1 MNHEY, CDR2 SMNVEV (reference sequence). DNA for the CDR3: TGTGCCAGCAGTTTTCCCACAGGGGTTTTGGGCTCCTACAATGAGCAGTTCTTC. It encodes CASSFPTGVLGSYNEQFF.

The rearrangement uses TRBV3-1 (or the pseudogene TRBV3-2) and TRBJ2-3; no reliable D call. Trimming pared 0 bases from V and 6 bases from J, leaving 16 bases between. CDR1 is LGHDT, CDR2 YNNKEL, per germline (reference sequence). This CDR3 has 16 residues. The CDR3 region is CASSQDVDTPGDTQYF. CDR3 nucleotides: TGTGCCAGCAGCCAAGATGTTGACACCCCTGGGGATACGCAGTATTTT.

The chain has TRBV25-1 and TRBJ1-4, with D unresolved. This CDR3 region has 11 residues. V lost 6 bases to trimming and J lost 11 bases, with 10 bases between them. Germline-derived CDR1 and CDR2 are MGHDK and SYGVNS. The DNA of the CDR3 is TGTGCCAGCAGCTCGTACAGCAAACTGTTTTTT. Its protein product is CASSSYSKLFF.

This sequence joins TRBV11-1 and TRBJ1-5, with TRBD1 matching 8 bases. CDR3 size: 15 residues. V shed 0 bases, J shed 5 bases, and the junction held 3 bases outside the gene matches. The germline CDR1 and CDR2 sequences are SGHAT and FQDESV (reference sequence). The CDR3 sequence: CASSLAAGGDQPQHF. CDR3 bases: TGTGCCAGCAGCTTAGCCGCAGGGGGCGATCAGCCCCAGCATTTT.

The table lists this clone with a count of one. The chain is built from TRBV30 and TRBJ1-2; D is unresolved. In germline, CDR1 is GTSNPN, CDR2 SVGIG (reference sequence). The CDR3 sequence is 14 residues long. The ends were cut back, 2 bases at V and 2 bases at J, with 12 bases in the middle. The CDR3 here is CAWSPRGHNYGYTF. CDR3 sequence (DNA): TGTGCCTGGAGTCCAAGAGGGCACAACTATGGCTACACCTTC.

This chain uses TRBV5-5 with TRBJ2-3, with 9 bases aligning to TRBD1. Germline V gene sequence: CDR1 SGHKS, CDR2 YYEKEE (reference sequence). The CDR3 loop spans 16 amino acids. The ends lost 0 bases at V and 4 bases at J; junction bases unmatched: 6. DNA of the CDR3: TGTGCCAGCAGCTTGGAACCGGGACAGGGACCAGATACGCAGTATTTT. As protein: CASSLEPGQGPDTQYF.

This clone appeared once. The chain uses TRBV5-5 and TRBJ1-4, with 12 nucleotides matching TRBD1. The V and J ends lost 4 bases and 1 base, in that order; junction bases with no gene match: 8. Germline CDR1 SGHKS, CDR2 YYEKEE (reference sequence). This CDR3 region has 18 residues. Here the CDR3 DNA reads TGTGCCAGCAGCGAGTCCGGGACAGGGGGCCGAACTAATGAAAAACTGTTTTTT. Translation gives CASSESGTGGRTNEKLFF.

The CDR3 spells CASSLARWETQYF. The CDR3 coding sequence is TGTGCCAGCAGCTTAGCGCGGTGGGAGACCCAGTACTTC. The chain uses TRBV7-8 and TRBJ2-5; no clear D gene. Germline CDR1 is SGHVS and CDR2 is FQNEAQ. The CDR3 runs 13 residues. Trimming took 0 bases from V and 5 from J, leaving 7 bases between them.

The V gene is TRBV6-5, the J gene TRBJ2-7; tentatively, D is TRBD1 (6 bases). In germline, CDR1 is MNHEY, CDR2 SVGAGI. The germline V and J ends were trimmed by 0 bases and 3 bases, with 15 bases remaining between them. The CDR3 contains 16 residues. As DNA, the CDR3 is TGTGCCAGCAGTTACTCGATGGTGGGGGCCCTCTACGAGCAGTACTTC. The encoded protein is CASSYSMVGALYEQYF.

CDR3 coding DNA: TGTGCCAGTAAGCCGGGACAGTCCTACAATGAGCAGTTCTTC. It is translated as CASKPGQSYNEQFF. The chain recombines TRBV19 with TRBJ2-1; 7 bases match TRBD1. The CDR3 consists of 14 residues. Germline V CDR1 and CDR2: LNHDA, SQIVND (reference sequence). Trimming took 7 bases from V and 1 from J; bases not matched to a gene: 4.

This clone was detected only a few times. The chain recombines TRBV30 with TRBJ1-2, with no clear D. V was clipped by 1 base and J by 4 bases, with 16 bases between them. This CDR3 comprises 15 residues. CDR1 is GTSNPN, CDR2 SVGIG, per germline (reference sequence). The CDR3 loop is CAWSASAGFIYGYTF. The CDR3 nucleotides read TGTGCCTGGAGTGCCTCCGCGGGTTTCATCTATGGCTACACCTTC.

The chain employs TRBV13 and TRBJ1-2; D is ambiguous. Deletions cut 5 bases from V and 6 bases from J, with 16 bases between. The CDR3 totals 14 residues. Germline loops: CDR1 PRHDT, CDR2 FYEKMQ (reference sequence). CDR3 region: CASSPAGGINGYTF. CDR3 bases: TGTGCCAGCAGCCCAGCCGGAGGGATTAATGGCTACACCTTC.

CDR3 protein: CASSWWSGGGTDTQYF. The CDR3 region has the DNA TGTGCCAGCAGCTGGTGGTCTGGCGGAGGCACAGATACGCAGTATTTT. The rearrangement uses TRBV7-9 and TRBJ2-3; D unresolved. CDR3 length equals 16 residues. Germline-derived CDR1 and CDR2 are SEHNR and FQNEAQ (reference sequence). Trimming removed 4 bases from V and 1 base from J, with 15 bases in between.

The V call is TRBV4-3, the J call TRBJ2-5, with 12 bases lining up with TRBD2. With 0 bases clipped from V and 2 bases from J, the junction kept 7 bases outside the gene matches. Per germline, CDR1 LGHNA and CDR2 YSLEER. The CDR3 loop spans 18 amino acids. The CDR3 sequence: CASSQDLLAGGPQETQYF. CDR3 sequence (DNA): TGCGCCAGCAGCCAAGATTTACTAGCGGGGGGTCCTCAAGAGACCCAGTACTTC.